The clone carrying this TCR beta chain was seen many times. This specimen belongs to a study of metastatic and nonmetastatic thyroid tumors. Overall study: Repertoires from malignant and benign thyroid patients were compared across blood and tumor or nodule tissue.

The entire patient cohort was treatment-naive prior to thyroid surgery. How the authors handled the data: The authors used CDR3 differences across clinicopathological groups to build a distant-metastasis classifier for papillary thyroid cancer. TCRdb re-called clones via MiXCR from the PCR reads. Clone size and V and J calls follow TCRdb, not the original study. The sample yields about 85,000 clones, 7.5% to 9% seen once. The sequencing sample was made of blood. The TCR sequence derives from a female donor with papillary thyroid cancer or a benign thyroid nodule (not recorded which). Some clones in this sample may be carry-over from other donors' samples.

The CDR3 nucleotides read TGTGCCAGCCGAGGGGACAGGGGACCCCAAGAGACCCAGTACTTC. This encodes CASRGDRGPQETQYF. This rearrangement joins TRBV7-9 to TRBJ2-5, with 10 bases lining up with TRBD1. Trimming at V came to 8 bases and at J to 1 base, leaving 7 bases not matched to a gene. Germline V lookup: CDR1 SEHNR, CDR2 FQNEAQ (reference sequence). The CDR3 totals 15 residues.